Listed here are 8 T cell receptor beta chains from one sample, sequenced in a study of glioma-infiltrating T cells after dendritic cell vaccination. Sequenced by immunoSEQ multiplex PCR; TCRdb stores in-frame clones only, minus some. Among under 75,000 clones, about 85% were seen once, and the ten largest hold approximately 8.9%. Time point of the sample: after dendritic cell vaccination, including at tumor progression/relapse. The sample here was blood, taken after dendritic cell vaccination. These receptors came from a human donor with glioblastoma.

This rearrangement joins TRBV15 to TRBJ1-3; D is ambiguous. V lost 4 bases, J lost 0 bases, and 7 bases lay in between. This CDR3 has 14 amino acids. Germline loops: CDR1 LNHNV, CDR2 YYDKDF (reference sequence). This chain's CDR3 is CATSTGNSGNTIYF. Written as DNA, the CDR3 is TGTGCCACCAGCACCGGGAACTCTGGAAACACCATATATTTT.

V and J are TRBV5-6 and TRBJ2-1; D is possibly TRBD1 (5 bases). The CDR3 loop spans 13 amino acids. The V gene lost 0 bases and the J gene lost 7 bases, with 8 bases spanning the gap. Per the germline V gene, CDR1 is SGHDT and CDR2 is YYEEEE. The CDR3 DNA is TGTGCCAGCAGCTTGGCCAACAGGAATGAGCAGTTCTTC. This sequence encodes CASSLANRNEQFF. Combining the CDR3 with reference TRBV5-6 and TRBJ2-1 gives the whole variable domain DAGVTQSPTHLIKTRGQQVTLRCSPKSGHDTVSWYQQALGQGPQFIFQYYEEEERQRGNFPDRFSGHQFPNYSSELNVNALLLGDSALYLCASSLANRNEQFFGPGTRLTVL.

V gene TRBV7-8 combines with J gene TRBJ1-6, with D uncertain. This CDR3 contains 15 residues. V dropped 1 base and J dropped 4 bases, with 8 bases sitting between them. CDR1 and CDR2 (germline): SGHVS, FQNEAQ. The CDR3 reads CASSLVEAYNSPLHF. The CDR3 DNA reads as TGTGCCAGCAGCTTAGTTGAGGCGTATAATTCACCCCTCCACTTT.

This clone was recorded once. V gene TRBV7-2 combines with J gene TRBJ2-3; 9 bases match TRBD2. CDR1 and CDR2 from the germline V gene are SGHTA and FQGNSA. V lost 2 bases to trimming and J lost 5 bases; unmatched junction nucleotides: 5. This CDR3 comprises 15 residues. For the CDR3, the DNA is TGTGCCAGCAGCTTAAGGCGGGGGGGCGGAGATACGCAGTATTTT. This sequence encodes CASSLRRGGGDTQYF.

This clone was seen only a few times. The CDR3 sequence: CASSSVGGGAYEQYF. CDR3 in DNA: TGTGCCAGCAGCTCCGTGGGCGGGGGGGCCTACGAGCAGTACTTC. V usage is TRBV7-6 and J usage is TRBJ2-7, with 9 bases fitting TRBD2. The CDR3 has 15 amino acids. J was trimmed by 2 bases and V by 4 bases; bases with no gene match: 6. Germline lookup yields CDR1 SGHVS and CDR2 FNYEAQ.

The chain recombines TRBV30 with TRBJ2-5; 13 bases fit TRBD2. CDR1 is GTSNPN and CDR2 is SVGIG in the germline V gene (reference sequence). Unmatched junction bases numbered 5, after V lost 3 bases and J lost 4 bases. The CDR3 contains 15 residues. The CDR3 DNA reads TGTGCCTGGAGACCTTGGACTAGCGGGGGAGAGACCCAGTACTTC. This gives the protein CAWRPWTSGGETQYF.

V usage is TRBV2 and J usage is TRBJ2-7; 7 positions agree with TRBD2. Trimming cost V 6 bases and J 2 bases; bases outside gene matches: 4. The CDR3 covers 13 residues. Germline V CDR1 and CDR2: SNHLY, FYNNEI. The chain's CDR3 is CASRGGLAYEQYF. The CDR3 DNA sequence: TGTGCCAGCAGAGGCGGACTAGCCTACGAGCAGTACTTC.

This clone was detected only once. V and J are TRBV30 and TRBJ1-2; no firm D call. Trimming removed 2 bases at V and 1 base at J, with 8 bases between. Germline CDR1 is GTSNPN and CDR2 is SVGIG (reference sequence). The CDR3 length is 13 residues. The CDR3 protein is CAWSSGYNYGYTF. CDR3 bases: TGTGCCTGGAGTTCAGGTTATAACTATGGCTACACCTTC.